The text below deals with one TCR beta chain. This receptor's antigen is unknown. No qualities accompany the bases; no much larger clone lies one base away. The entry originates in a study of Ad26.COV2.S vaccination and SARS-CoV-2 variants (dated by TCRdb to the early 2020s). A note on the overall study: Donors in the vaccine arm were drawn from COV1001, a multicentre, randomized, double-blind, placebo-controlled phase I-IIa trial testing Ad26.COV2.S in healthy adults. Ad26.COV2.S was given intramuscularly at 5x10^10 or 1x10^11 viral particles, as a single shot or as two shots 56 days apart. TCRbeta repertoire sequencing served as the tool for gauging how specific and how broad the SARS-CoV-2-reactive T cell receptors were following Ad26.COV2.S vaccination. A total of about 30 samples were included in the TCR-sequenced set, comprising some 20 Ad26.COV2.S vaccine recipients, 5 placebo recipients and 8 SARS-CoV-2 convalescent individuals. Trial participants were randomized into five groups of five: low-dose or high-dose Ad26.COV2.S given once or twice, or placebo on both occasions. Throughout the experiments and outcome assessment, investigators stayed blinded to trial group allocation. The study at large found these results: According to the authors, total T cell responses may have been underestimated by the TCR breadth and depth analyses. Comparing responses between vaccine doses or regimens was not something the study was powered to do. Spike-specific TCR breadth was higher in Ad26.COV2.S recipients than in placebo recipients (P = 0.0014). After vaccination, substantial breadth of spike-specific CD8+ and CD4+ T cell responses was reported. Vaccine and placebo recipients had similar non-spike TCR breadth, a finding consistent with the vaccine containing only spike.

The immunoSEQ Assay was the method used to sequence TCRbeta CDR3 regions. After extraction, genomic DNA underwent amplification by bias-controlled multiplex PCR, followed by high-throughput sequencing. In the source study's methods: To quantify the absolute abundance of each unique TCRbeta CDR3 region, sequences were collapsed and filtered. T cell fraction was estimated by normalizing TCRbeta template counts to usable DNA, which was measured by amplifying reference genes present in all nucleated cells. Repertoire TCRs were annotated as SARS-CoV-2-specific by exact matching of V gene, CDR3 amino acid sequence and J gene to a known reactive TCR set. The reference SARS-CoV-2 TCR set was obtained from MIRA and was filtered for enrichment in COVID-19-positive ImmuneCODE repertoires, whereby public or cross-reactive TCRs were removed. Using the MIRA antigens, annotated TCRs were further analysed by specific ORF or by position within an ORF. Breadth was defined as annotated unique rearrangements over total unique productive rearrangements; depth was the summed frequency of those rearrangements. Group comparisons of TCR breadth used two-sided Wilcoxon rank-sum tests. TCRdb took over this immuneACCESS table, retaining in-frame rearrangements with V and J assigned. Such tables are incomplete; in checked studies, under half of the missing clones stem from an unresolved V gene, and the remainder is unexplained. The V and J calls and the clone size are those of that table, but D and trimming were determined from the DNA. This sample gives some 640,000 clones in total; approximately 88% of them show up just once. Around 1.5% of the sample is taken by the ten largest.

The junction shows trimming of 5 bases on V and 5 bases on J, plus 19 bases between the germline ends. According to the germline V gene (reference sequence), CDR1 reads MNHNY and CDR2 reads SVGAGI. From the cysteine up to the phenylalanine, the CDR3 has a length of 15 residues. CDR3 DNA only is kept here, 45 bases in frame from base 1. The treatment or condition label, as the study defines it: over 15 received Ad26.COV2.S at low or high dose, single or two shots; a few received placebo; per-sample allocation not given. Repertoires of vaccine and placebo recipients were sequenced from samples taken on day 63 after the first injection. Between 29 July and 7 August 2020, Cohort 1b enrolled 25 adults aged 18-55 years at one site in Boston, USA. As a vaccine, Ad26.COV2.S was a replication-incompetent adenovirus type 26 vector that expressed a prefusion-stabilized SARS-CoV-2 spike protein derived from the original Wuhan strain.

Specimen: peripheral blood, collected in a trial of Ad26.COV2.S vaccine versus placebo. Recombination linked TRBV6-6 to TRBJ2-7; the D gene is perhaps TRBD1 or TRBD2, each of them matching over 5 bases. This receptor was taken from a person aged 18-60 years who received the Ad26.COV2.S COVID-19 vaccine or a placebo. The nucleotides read TGTGCCAGCAGTCCCCCCGGGACGGTTTCTAACGAGCAGTACTTC. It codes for CASSPPGTVSNEQYF.